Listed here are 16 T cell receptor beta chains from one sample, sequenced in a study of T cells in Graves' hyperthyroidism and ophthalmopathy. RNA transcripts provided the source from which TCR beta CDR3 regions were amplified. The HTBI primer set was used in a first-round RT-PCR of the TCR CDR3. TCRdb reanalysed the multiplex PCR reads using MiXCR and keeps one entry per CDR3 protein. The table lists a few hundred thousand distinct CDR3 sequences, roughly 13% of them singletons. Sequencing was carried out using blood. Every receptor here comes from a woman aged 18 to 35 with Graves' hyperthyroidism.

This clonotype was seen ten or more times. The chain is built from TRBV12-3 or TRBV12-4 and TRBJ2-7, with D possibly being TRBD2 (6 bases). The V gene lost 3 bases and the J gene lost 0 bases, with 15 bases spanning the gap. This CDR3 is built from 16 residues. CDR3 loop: CASSLMRAGSSYEQYF. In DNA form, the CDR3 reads TGTGCCAGCAGTTTGATGCGGGCGGGAAGCTCCTACGAGCAGTACTTC.

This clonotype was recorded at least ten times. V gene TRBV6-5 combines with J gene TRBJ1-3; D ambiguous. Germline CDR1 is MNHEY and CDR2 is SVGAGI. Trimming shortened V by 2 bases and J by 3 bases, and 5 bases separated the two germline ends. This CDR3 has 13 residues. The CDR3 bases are TGTGCCAGCAGTTACAAGGTTGGAAACACCATATATTTT. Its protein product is CASSYKVGNTIYF.

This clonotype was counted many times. The CDR3 nucleotides read TGTGCCAGCAGCCAGGTTGGCGGGAGGGGGGGTGAGCAGTTCTTC. Its translation: CASSQVGGRGGEQFF. V and J are TRBV7-3 and TRBJ2-1; 9 nucleotides match TRBD2. This CDR3 has 15 amino acids. The V and J ends lost 5 bases and 9 bases, in that order; junction bases with no gene match: 11. Germline loops: CDR1 SGHTA, CDR2 FQGTGA. Using reference TRBV7-3 and TRBJ2-1 for the parts outside the CDR3, the full variable domain is GAGVSQTPSNKVTEKGKYVELRCDPISGHTALYWYRQSLGQGPEFLIYFQGTGAADDSGLPNDRFFAVRPEGSVSTLKIQRTERGDSAVYLCASSQVGGRGGEQFFGPGTRLTVL.

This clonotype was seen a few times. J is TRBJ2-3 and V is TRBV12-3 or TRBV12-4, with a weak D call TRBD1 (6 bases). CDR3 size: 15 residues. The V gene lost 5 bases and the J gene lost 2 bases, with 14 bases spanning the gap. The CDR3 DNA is TGTGCCAGCAGTCAAGGGGGAGCTTCCACAGATACGCAGTATTTT. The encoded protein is CASSQGGASTDTQYF.

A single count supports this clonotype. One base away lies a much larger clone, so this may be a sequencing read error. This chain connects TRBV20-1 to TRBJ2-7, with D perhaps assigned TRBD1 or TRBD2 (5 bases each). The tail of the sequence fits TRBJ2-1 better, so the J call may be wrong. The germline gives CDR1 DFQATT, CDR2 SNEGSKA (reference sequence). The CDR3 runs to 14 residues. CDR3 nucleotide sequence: TGCAGTGCTAGAGATTACGGGACCACCTACGAGCAGTTCTTC. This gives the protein CSARDYGTTYEQFF.

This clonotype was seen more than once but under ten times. The CDR3 sequence: CASSPQVGAGNIQYF. For the CDR3, the DNA is TGTGCCAGCAGCCCCCAGGTAGGAGCGGGAAACATTCAGTACTTC. The chain has TRBV28 and TRBJ2-4, with TRBD2 as a possible D gene (6 bases). This CDR3 comprises 15 residues. The V and J ends lost 6 bases and 6 bases respectively, with 18 bases between them. Per germline, CDR1 MDHEN and CDR2 SYDVKM.

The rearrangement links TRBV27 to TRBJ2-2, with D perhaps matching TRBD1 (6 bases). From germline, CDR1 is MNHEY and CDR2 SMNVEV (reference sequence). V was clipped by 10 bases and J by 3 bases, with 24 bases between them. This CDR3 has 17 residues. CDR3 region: CATSGHPGKIYTGELFF. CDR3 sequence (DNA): TGTGCCACCTCGGGACACCCTGGAAAAATTTACACCGGGGAGCTGTTTTTT.

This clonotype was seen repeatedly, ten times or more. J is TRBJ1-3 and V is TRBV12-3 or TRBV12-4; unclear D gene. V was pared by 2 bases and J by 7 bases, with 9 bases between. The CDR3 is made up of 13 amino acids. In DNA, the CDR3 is TGTGCCAGCAGTTTAAGAAACTGGAACACCATATATTTT. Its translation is CASSLRNWNTIYF.

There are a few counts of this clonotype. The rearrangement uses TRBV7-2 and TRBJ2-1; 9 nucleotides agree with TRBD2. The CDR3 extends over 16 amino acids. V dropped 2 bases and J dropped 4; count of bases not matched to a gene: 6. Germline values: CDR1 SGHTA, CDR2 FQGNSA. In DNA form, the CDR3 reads TGTGCCAGCAGCTTATTTGGCGGGAGGGAGTACAATGAGCAGTTCTTC. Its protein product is CASSLFGGREYNEQFF.

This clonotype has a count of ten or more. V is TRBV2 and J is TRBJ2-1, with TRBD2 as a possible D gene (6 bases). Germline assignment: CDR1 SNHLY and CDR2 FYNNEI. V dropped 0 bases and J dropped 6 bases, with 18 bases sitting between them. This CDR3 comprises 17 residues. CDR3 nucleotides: TGTGCCAGCAGTGAAGCGAGCGCGGTAGCGGCAGGCAATGAGCAGTTCTTC. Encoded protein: CASSEASAVAAGNEQFF.

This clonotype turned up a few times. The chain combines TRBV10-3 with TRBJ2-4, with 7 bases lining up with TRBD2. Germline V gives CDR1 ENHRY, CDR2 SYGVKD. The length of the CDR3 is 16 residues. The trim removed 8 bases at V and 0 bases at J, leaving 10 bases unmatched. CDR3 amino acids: CAIGGGDHLAKNIQYF. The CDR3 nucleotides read TGTGCCATCGGGGGAGGGGATCACCTAGCCAAAAACATTCAGTACTTC.

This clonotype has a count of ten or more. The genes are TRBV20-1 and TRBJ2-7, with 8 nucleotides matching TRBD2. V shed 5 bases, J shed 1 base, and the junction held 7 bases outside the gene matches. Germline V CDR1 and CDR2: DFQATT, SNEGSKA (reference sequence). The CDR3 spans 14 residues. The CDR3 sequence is CSAVRGGPSYEQYF. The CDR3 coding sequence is TGCAGTGCTGTCCGGGGGGGACCGTCCTACGAGCAGTACTTC.

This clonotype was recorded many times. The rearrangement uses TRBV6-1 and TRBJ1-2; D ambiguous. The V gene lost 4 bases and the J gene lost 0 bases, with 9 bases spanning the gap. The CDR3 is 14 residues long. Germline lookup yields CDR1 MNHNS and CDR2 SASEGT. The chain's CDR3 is CASSGRAPNYGYTF. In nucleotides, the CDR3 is TGTGCCAGCAGTGGGAGGGCTCCTAACTATGGCTACACCTTC.

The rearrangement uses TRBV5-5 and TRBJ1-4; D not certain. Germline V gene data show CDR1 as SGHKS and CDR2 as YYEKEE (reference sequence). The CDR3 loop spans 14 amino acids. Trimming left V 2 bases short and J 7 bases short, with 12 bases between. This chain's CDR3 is CASSFDGVGEKLFF. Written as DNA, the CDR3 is TGTGCCAGCAGCTTTGATGGGGTCGGTGAAAAACTGTTTTTT. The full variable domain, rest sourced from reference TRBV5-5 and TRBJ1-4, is DAGVTQSPTHLIKTRGQQVTLRCSPISGHKSVSWYQQVLGQGPQFIFQYYEKEERGRGNFPDRFSARQFPNYSSELNVNALLLGDSALYLCASSFDGVGEKLFFGSGTQLSVL.

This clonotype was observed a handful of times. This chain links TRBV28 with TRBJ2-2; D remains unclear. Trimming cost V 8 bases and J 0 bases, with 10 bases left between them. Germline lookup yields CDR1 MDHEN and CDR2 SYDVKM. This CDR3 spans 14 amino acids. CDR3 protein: CASAWRPNTGELFF. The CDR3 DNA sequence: TGTGCCAGCGCCTGGCGGCCGAACACCGGGGAGCTGTTTTTT.

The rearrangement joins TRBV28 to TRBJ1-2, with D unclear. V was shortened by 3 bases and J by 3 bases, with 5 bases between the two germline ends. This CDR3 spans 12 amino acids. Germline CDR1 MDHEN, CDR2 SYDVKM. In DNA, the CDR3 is TGTGCCAGCAGTTTTTCGGACTATGGCTACACCTTC. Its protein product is CASSFSDYGYTF.